Following are 10 T cell receptor beta chains from one sample sequenced in a study of glioma-infiltrating T cells after dendritic cell vaccination. TCRdb's table, derived via immunoSEQ multiplex PCR, lists solely in-frame clones and lacks some. The data contain tens of thousands of clones, roughly 91% of them singletons. Time point defined: after dendritic cell vaccination, including at tumor progression/relapse. This specimen was blood, taken after dendritic cell vaccination. Receptor source: a human donor with glioblastoma.

This clone was seen a single time. This chain links TRBV2 with TRBJ2-7; D not resolved. Germline loops: CDR1 SNHLY, CDR2 FYNNEI. The CDR3 is made up of 13 amino acids. Trimming took off 1 base at V and 1 base at J, with 5 bases between the two ends. CDR3 nucleotides: TGTGCCAGCAGTGAAGGACAATCCTACGAGCAGTACTTC. Its protein is CASSEGQSYEQYF.

J is TRBJ1-1 and V is TRBV7-2, with 8 bases fitting TRBD1. The CDR3 consists of 18 residues. Per the germline V gene, CDR1 is SGHTA and CDR2 is FQGNSA. V lost 2 bases and J lost 1; bases outside the gene matches: 12. This CDR3 reads CASSLRGQGALGNTEAFF. In nucleotides, the CDR3 is TGTGCCAGCAGCTTAAGGGGCCAGGGGGCGTTGGGGAACACTGAAGCTTTCTTT.

The rearrangement links TRBV21-1 to TRBJ2-2; the DNA was not used to check the table's D call, TRBD1. TRBV21-1 is a documented pseudogene. CDR3 length: 17 amino acids. CDR3 DNA sequence: TGTGCCAGCAGCAAAGCTGCAGGGGGCGCCTGGATCGGGGAGCTGTTTTTT. This translates into CASSKAAGGAWIGELFF.

The genes are TRBV5-5 and TRBJ2-4; perhaps TRBD1 as D (6 bases). This CDR3 comprises 16 residues. Germline lookup yields CDR1 SGHKS and CDR2 YYEKEE (reference sequence). V was cut by 4 bases and J by 0 bases, with 14 bases left in between. Here the CDR3 reads CASSLDSPLAKNIQYF. For the CDR3, the DNA is TGTGCCAGCAGCCTGGACAGCCCTCTAGCCAAAAACATTCAGTACTTC.

CDR3 amino acids: CASSVEGQGNTIYF. In DNA, the CDR3 is TGTGCCAGCAGCGTAGAGGGACAGGGAAACACCATATATTTT. The V call is TRBV9, the J call TRBJ1-3, with 7 bases matching TRBD1. The J segment lost 4 bases and the V segment lost 0 bases, leaving 1 base of the junction unmatched. The CDR3 runs 14 residues. Looked up from germline, CDR1 is SGDLS and CDR2 is YYNGEE.

The chain combines TRBV19 with TRBJ1-4; TRBD1 might be the D (6 bases). V shed 3 bases and J shed 5 bases, with 19 bases lying between them. Germline assignment: CDR1 LNHDA and CDR2 SQIVND (reference sequence). The CDR3 contains 17 residues. The CDR3 bases are TGTGCCAGTAGTATTGGGGGCCTCGACAGTCCCAATGAAAAACTGTTTTTT. It yields the protein CASSIGGLDSPNEKLFF.

The V and J genes are TRBV7-2 and TRBJ1-3, with unresolved D. V was clipped by 1 base and J by 0 bases, with 7 bases between them. Germline V gives CDR1 SGHTA, CDR2 FQGNSA. The CDR3 is made up of 15 amino acids. The CDR3 DNA reads TGTGCCAGCAGCTTAGTACATGGCTCTGGAAACACCATATATTTT. This encodes CASSLVHGSGNTIYF.

The chain joins TRBV5-1 to TRBJ1-2; 9 bases are shared with TRBD1. This CDR3 comprises 13 residues. V gave up 4 bases and J gave up 2 bases; unmatched junction bases: 0. Germline CDR1 is SGHRS and CDR2 is YFSETQ. CDR3 protein: CASSGTGNYGYTF. The CDR3 nucleotides are TGCGCCAGCAGCGGGACAGGGAACTATGGCTACACCTTC. Using reference TRBV5-1 and TRBJ1-2 for the parts outside the CDR3, the full variable domain is KAGVTQTPRYLIKTRGQQVTLSCSPISGHRSVSWYQQTPGQGLQFLFEYFSETQRNKGNFPGRFSGRQFSNSRSEMNVSTLELGDSALYLCASSGTGNYGYTFGSGTRLTVV.

This clone was counted a single time. V and J are TRBV29-1 and TRBJ2-5, with D possibly matching TRBD2 (6 bases). V gave up 7 bases and J gave up 2 bases, with 11 bases separating them. The CDR3 sequence is 12 residues long. Germline V gene lookup returns CDR1 SQVTM and CDR2 ANQGSEA. As DNA, the CDR3 is TGCAGCGCCCGGGACTGGCAAGAGACCCAGTACTTC. Residues: CSARDWQETQYF.

The chain links TRBV30 to TRBJ1-5, with a possible D match to TRBD1 (6 bases). V was shortened by 3 bases and J by 4 bases, with 13 bases between the two germline ends. Germline V gives CDR1 GTSNPN, CDR2 SVGIG (reference sequence). This CDR3 is built from 14 residues. CDR3 residues: CAWSHRAPNQPQHF. In nucleotides, the CDR3 is TGTGCCTGGAGCCACAGGGCACCTAATCAGCCCCAGCATTTT.